The 17 T cell receptor beta chains below all came from one sample that was sequenced in a study of sequential checkpoint blockade in melanoma (dated by TCRdb to about 2019). The library relied on the immunoSEQ multiplex PCR assay. TCRdb stores this immuneACCESS table with in-frame sequences only. Part of the clones is absent; in the studies checked, under half of the shortfall reflects unresolved V genes, and no reason is known for the rest. This sample is represented by 30,000 to 40,000 clones; roughly 89% of them were singletons. Clones ranked in the top ten supply 12% of the sample. The sample's treatment or condition label, decoded: randomized to nivolumab then ipilimumab (arm A) or the reverse (arm B). Sequenced material: CD8+ T cells sorted from blood (inferred from file names), taken from a patient given nivolumab and ipilimumab in sequence. These receptors came from a human donor with melanoma.

The rearrangement links TRBV19 to TRBJ2-1; 9 nucleotides match TRBD2. The CDR3 has 16 residues. J gave up 4 bases and V 4 bases, and 8 bases lay outside the gene matches. Germline lookup yields CDR1 LNHDA and CDR2 SQIVND (reference sequence). CDR3 protein: CASSNNLAGPYNEQFF. The CDR3 bases are TGTGCCAGTAGTAATAACCTAGCGGGACCGTACAATGAGCAGTTCTTC.

The DNA of the CDR3 is TGTGCCAGTAGTAGCGGGAGTGCCTACGAGCAGTACTTC. Translating gives CASSSGSAYEQYF. The chain uses TRBV19 and TRBJ2-7; TRBD2 aligns across 7 bases. The CDR3 totals 13 residues. The V gene's germline CDR1 is LNHDA and CDR2 SQIVND (reference sequence). V was pared by 4 bases and J by 2 bases, with 2 bases of the junction left unmatched.

This chain connects TRBV6-5 to TRBJ1-5, with D possibly TRBD1 on 6 matching bases. The CDR3 extends over 15 amino acids. The V gene's germline CDR1 is MNHEY and CDR2 SVGAGI. V was pared by 6 bases and J by 0 bases, with 12 bases between. DNA of the CDR3: TGTGCCAGCAGGGCTGGACAGTATAGCAATCAGCCCCAGCATTTT. Its translation is CASRAGQYSNQPQHF.

The rearrangement uses TRBV6-5 and TRBJ2-5; 10 nucleotides align to TRBD2. The DNA end is more similar to TRBJ2-7, so the J call may be wrong. Germline values: CDR1 MNHEY, CDR2 SVGAGI. The CDR3 covers 14 residues. CDR3 in amino acids: CASSISGGSYEQYF. For the CDR3, the DNA is TGTGCCAGCAGTATTAGCGGGGGGTCCTACGAGCAGTACTTC.

The chain couples TRBV11-2 to TRBJ2-3, with TRBD1 matching over 7 bases. The trim removed 1 base at V and 6 bases at J, leaving 4 bases unmatched. In germline, CDR1 is SGHAT, CDR2 FQNNGV. CDR3 size: 14 residues. The CDR3 bases are TGTGCCAGCAGCTTAGTCAGGGGGTACGATACGCAGTATTTT. It encodes CASSLVRGYDTQYF.

This clone has a single count. The chain couples TRBV5-1 to TRBJ1-1; TRBD1 agrees at 8 bases. The CDR3 is 14 amino acids. Germline CDR1 reads SGHRS; CDR2 reads YFSETQ. V lost 3 bases, J lost 2 bases, and 3 bases stayed unmatched. DNA for the CDR3: TGCGCCAGCAGCTGGACAGGGCCCAACACTGAAGCTTTCTTT. It codes for CASSWTGPNTEAFF.

The CDR3 sequence is CASSHFENRGGLGNTIYF. Written as DNA, the CDR3 is TGTGCCAGCAGCCATTTCGAGAACAGGGGGGGTCTTGGAAACACCATATATTTT. The rearrangement uses TRBV14 and TRBJ1-3, with 8 bases that match TRBD1. J lost 3 bases, V lost 3 bases, and 13 bases had no gene match. Germline assignment: CDR1 SGHDN and CDR2 FVKESK. This CDR3 comprises 18 residues.

J is TRBJ2-7 and V is TRBV7-9; a weak D match, TRBD1 (6 bases). Germline loops: CDR1 SEHNR, CDR2 FQNEAQ (reference sequence). V lost 5 bases and J 0 bases, leaving 11 bases between the germline ends. CDR3 length: 14 amino acids. The CDR3 is CASSNRDDSYEQYF. In nucleotides, the CDR3 is TGTGCCAGCAGCAACAGGGACGACTCCTACGAGCAGTACTTC.

The chain links TRBV6-5 to TRBJ2-7; D possibly corresponds to TRBD1 (5 bases). The V end was cut by 0 bases, the J end by 3 bases, with 9 bases between. The CDR3 runs to 14 residues. Germline CDR1 is MNHEY and CDR2 is SVGAGI. Here the CDR3 DNA reads TGTGCCAGCAGTTACTCAAGGGGATACTACGAGCAGTACGTC. It specifies CASSYSRGYYEQYV.

The J gene is TRBJ1-5, the V gene TRBV19; 9 nucleotides match TRBD1. The V gene's germline CDR1 is LNHDA and CDR2 SQIVND (reference sequence). The ends lost 6 bases at V and 3 bases at J; junction bases unmatched: 21. The CDR3 runs to 20 residues. The CDR3 DNA sequence: TGTGCCAGTAGGACTAACCCGGGACAGGGTGAGGGGTCTAACAATCAGCCCCAGCATTTT. Translation gives CASRTNPGQGEGSNNQPQHF.

The V gene is TRBV5-4, the J gene TRBJ2-7; weak D call: TRBD2 (5 bases). The germline V gene encodes CDR1 SGHNT and CDR2 YYREEE (reference sequence). The CDR3 spans 15 residues. Between the trimmed V and J ends, which lost 2 bases and 0 bases, there was a span of 12 bases. The CDR3 coding sequence is TGTGCCAGCAGCTTAAGACCGGGAACCTCCTACGAGCAGTACTTC. Protein: CASSLRPGTSYEQYF.

The chain carries TRBV5-1 and TRBJ2-3, with 10 nucleotides matching TRBD2. V trimming: 0 bases; J trimming: 3 bases; junction bases outside the gene matches: 1. CDR1 SGHRS and CDR2 YFSETQ come from the germline V gene. The CDR3 is 15 amino acids. The CDR3 coding sequence is TGCGCCAGCAGCTTGGAACTAGCGGGAACAGATACGCAGTATTTT. This encodes CASSLELAGTDTQYF.

This chain uses TRBV7-6 with TRBJ1-2; D might be TRBD1 (6 bases). From germline, CDR1 is SGHVS and CDR2 FNYEAQ. The CDR3 consists of 13 residues. Trimming shortened V by 5 bases and J by 2 bases, and 9 bases separated the two germline ends. DNA of the CDR3: TGTGCCAGCAGCCCTACAGGGAACTATGGCTACACCTTC. It codes for CASSPTGNYGYTF.

The CDR3 region is CASSQDPSGRFYNEQFF. The CDR3 DNA reads TGCGCCAGCAGCCAAGATCCTAGCGGGAGGTTCTACAATGAGCAGTTCTTC. The chain combines TRBV4-1 with TRBJ2-1, with 11 bases fitting TRBD2. CDR1 is MGHRA, CDR2 YSYEKL, per germline. The CDR3 contains 17 residues. Trimming removed 0 bases from V and 3 bases from J; junction bases left unmatched: 4.

This chain links TRBV11-3 with TRBJ2-2; 9 bases line up with TRBD2. The CDR3 length is 18 residues. Looked up from germline, CDR1 is SGHNT and CDR2 is YENEEA. Trimming at V came to 3 bases and at J to 4 bases, leaving 12 bases not matched to a gene. In nucleotides, the CDR3 is TGTGCCAGCAGCTTTCATCCCTTAGCGGGAGTGAGCACCGGGGAGCTGTTTTTT. This gives the protein CASSFHPLAGVSTGELFF.

For this clone: The DNA is omitted, as the CDR3 cannot be located on it reliably, and the CDR3 follows TCRdb's listing. The chain combines TRBV21-1 with TRBJ2-7; TRBD2 is the table's D call, not checked against the DNA. TRBV21-1 is assigned pseudogene status. The CDR3 region is 14 residues in length, termini included. The CDR3 sequence: CASSKWASGNEQYV.

This clone occurred a few times. This rearrangement joins TRBV19 to TRBJ1-3; no clear D gene. V was trimmed by 3 bases and J by 0 bases, leaving 9 bases between them. The CDR3 contains 15 residues. Germline assignment: CDR1 LNHDA and CDR2 SQIVND (reference sequence). The CDR3 DNA reads as TGTGCCAGTAGTATTGTCAGCGCCTCTGGAAACACCATATATTTT. Translating gives CASSIVSASGNTIYF. The full variable domain, rest sourced from reference TRBV19 and TRBJ1-3, is DGGITQSPKYLFRKEGQNVTLSCEQNLNHDAMYWYRQDPGQGLRLIYYSQIVNDFQKGDIAEGYSVSREKKESFPLTVTSAQKNPTAFYLCASSIVSASGNTIYFGEGSWLTVV.